A single sample gave rise to the 8 T cell receptor beta chains below, sequenced in a study of cytomegalovirus exposure and HLA in healthy donors (dated by TCRdb to about 2017). The library came from the immunoSEQ multiplex PCR assay. For the multiplex PCR, a mixture combining 60 forward primers for TCR Vbeta segments and 13 reverse primers for TCR Jbeta segments was used. The table was pulled from immuneACCESS by TCRdb, which kept in-frame rearrangements only. Such tables lose some clones; where checked, under half of the loss comes from unresolved V genes, and the rest has no known cause. This sample is represented by around 190,000 clones; around 80% of them were singletons. The ten largest clones take up approximately 2.1% of the sample. The sequenced material came from PBMCs. These receptors came from a man younger than 45 in good health and CMV-seronegative.

The rearrangement uses TRBV7-6 and TRBJ2-5; TRBD1 might be the D (5 bases). The CDR3 spans 14 residues. The V gene lost 4 bases and the J gene lost 5 bases, with 14 bases spanning the gap. The germline gives CDR1 SGHVS, CDR2 FNYEAQ. Here the CDR3 reads CASSSWQGGETQYF. For the CDR3, the DNA is TGTGCCAGCAGCTCGTGGCAGGGTGGGGAGACCCAGTACTTC. Together with reference TRBV7-6 and TRBJ2-5, the CDR3 gives the full variable domain: GAGVSQSPRYKVTKRGQDVALRCDPISGHVSLYWYRQALGQGPEFLTYFNYEAQQDKSGLPNDRFSAERPEGSISTLTIQRTEQRDSAMYRCASSSWQGGETQYFGPGTRLLVL.

The chain employs TRBV18 and TRBJ1-1; D gene uncertain. This CDR3 comprises 15 residues. Germline assignment: CDR1 KGHSH and CDR2 LQKENI. V shed 0 bases and J shed 0 bases, with 8 bases lying between them. The CDR3 protein is CASSPPRGVNTEAFF. The CDR3 DNA sequence: TGTGCCAGCTCACCACCCCGCGGGGTGAACACTGAAGCTTTCTTT.

The rearrangement uses TRBV10-3 and TRBJ2-3; D remains ambiguous. The CDR3 is 11 amino acids. Germline V gene lookup returns CDR1 ENHRY and CDR2 SYGVKD. Trimming removed 7 bases at V and 6 bases at J, with 8 bases between. The chain's CDR3 is CAITARDTQYF. The CDR3 coding sequence is TGTGCCATCACGGCGCGGGATACGCAGTATTTT.

V and J are TRBV6-1 and TRBJ1-6; maybe TRBD1 (6 bases). Per germline, CDR1 MNHNS and CDR2 SASEGT. There are 15 residues in the CDR3. V gave up 1 base and J gave up 4 bases, with 8 bases separating them. Written as DNA, the CDR3 is TGTGCCAGCAGTGAAGACAGGGTGTATAATTCACCCCTCCACTTT. Residues: CASSEDRVYNSPLHF.

The chain recombines TRBV29-1 with TRBJ2-7; tentatively, D is TRBD2 (5 bases). V was clipped by 6 bases and J by 2 bases, with 11 bases between them. Germline CDR1 SQVTM, CDR2 ANQGSEA. The CDR3 has 12 residues. CDR3 nucleotides: TGCAGCGTCGCGGAGGCGGCCTACGAGCAGTACTTC. Translating it yields CSVAEAAYEQYF.

The chain is built from TRBV29-1 and TRBJ2-5; 11 bases are shared with TRBD2. Germline CDR1 is SQVTM and CDR2 is ANQGSEA. The V gene end was trimmed by 7 bases and the J gene end by 6 bases; junction bases not matched to a gene: 4. The CDR3 extends over 12 amino acids. Written as DNA, the CDR3 is TGCAGCGCCTGGACTAGCGGGCAGACCCAGTACTTC. It specifies CSAWTSGQTQYF.

The V and J genes are TRBV19 and TRBJ2-2; D is unresolved. The CDR3 consists of 15 residues. CDR1 is LNHDA, CDR2 SQIVND, per germline (reference sequence). Trimming cost V 3 bases and J 6 bases, with 14 bases left between them. The CDR3 DNA reads TGTGCCAGTAGTATCATACAAATATTACCCGGGGAGCTGTTTTTT. Translating gives CASSIIQILPGELFF.

V gene TRBV19 combines with J gene TRBJ2-3, with TRBD2 as a possible D gene (5 bases). Trimming took 4 bases from V and 4 from J, leaving 15 bases between them. Germline V gene sequence: CDR1 LNHDA, CDR2 SQIVND (reference sequence). The CDR3 loop spans 15 amino acids. In DNA form, the CDR3 reads TGTGCCAGTAGTACCCAACTAGTTTTGCCAGATACGCAGTATTTT. Translation: CASSTQLVLPDTQYF.